The 27 T cell receptor beta chains reported below all come from one sample, sequenced in a study of blood T cells in healthy people across ages. A sample-barcoded 5' primer and a J-beta primer mix were used in a second PCR of about 7 to 12 cycles. Using its own MiXCR run on the 5' RACE reads, TCRdb lists one record per CDR3 protein. The sample shows 910,000 or so distinct CDR3 sequences, just over 50% of them seen only once. Sequencing was carried out using blood. These receptors were taken from a woman aged 60 to 75 in good health.

The CDR3, as DNA: TGTGCCAGCAGTTTTGATTATGCCTCCTACGAGCAGTACTTC. The encoded protein is CASSFDYASYEQYF. The V call is TRBV27, the J call TRBJ2-7; no clear D gene. Germline V gene lookup returns CDR1 MNHEY and CDR2 SMNVEV (reference sequence). V lost 3 bases and J 0 bases, leaving 9 bases between the germline ends. The CDR3 sequence is 14 residues long.

The chain has TRBV28 and TRBJ1-2; D call uncertain. The germline gives CDR1 MDHEN, CDR2 SYDVKM. V shed 2 bases and J shed 4 bases, with 11 bases lying between them. This CDR3 has 14 residues. The CDR3 loop reads CASSLGQLTYGYTF. The CDR3 region has the DNA TGTGCCAGCAGTTTAGGGCAGCTGACCTATGGCTACACCTTC.

This clonotype was picked up a small number of times. This rearrangement joins TRBV29-1 to TRBJ1-2; possible D gene TRBD1, 6 bases. The CDR3 length is 12 residues. Trimming pared 4 bases from V and 3 bases from J, leaving 9 bases between. Germline CDR1 SQVTM, CDR2 ANQGSEA. DNA for the CDR3: TGCAGCGTTGGAGCAGGGGACTATGGCTACACCTTC. It is translated as CSVGAGDYGYTF.

V and J are TRBV28 and TRBJ2-7; D possibly uses TRBD1 or TRBD2 (5 bases each). V was cut by 11 bases and J by 5 bases, with 19 bases left in between. From germline, CDR1 is MDHEN and CDR2 SYDVKM. The CDR3 sequence is 13 residues long. In nucleotides, the CDR3 is TGTGCCGGCCGTGAAAGGTGGGGGAACGAGCAGTACTTC. This codes for CAGRERWGNEQYF.

The sample holds a few counts of this clonotype. CDR3 in DNA: TGCGCCAGCAGCAGCAGGCAAGGGACAGGGGTCGAGGAGACCCAGTACTTC. Translating gives CASSSRQGTGVEETQYF. The chain joins TRBV5-1 to TRBJ2-5, with 10 bases aligning to TRBD1. V shed 4 bases and J 5 bases; nucleotides not matched to a gene: 14. This CDR3 region has 17 residues. Germline V gene lookup returns CDR1 SGHRS and CDR2 YFSETQ. The entire variable domain, with the rest obtained from reference TRBV5-1 and TRBJ2-5, is as follows: KAGVTQTPRYLIKTRGQQVTLSCSPISGHRSVSWYQQTPGQGLQFLFEYFSETQRNKGNFPGRFSGRQFSNSRSEMNVSTLELGDSALYLCASSSRQGTGVEETQYFGPGTRLLVL.

A few counts support this clonotype. This chain links TRBV4-1 with TRBJ2-5; 8 nucleotides align to TRBD1. V shed 6 bases and J 3 bases; nucleotides not matched to a gene: 3. Germline V lookup: CDR1 MGHRA, CDR2 YSYEKL. The CDR3 has 13 residues. CDR3 nucleotide sequence: TGCGCCAGCAGAAGGACAGGGAAAGAGACCCAGTACTTC. It specifies CASRRTGKETQYF.

This sequence joins TRBV5-1 and TRBJ2-2, with no clear D. The CDR3 runs to 14 residues. V lost 0 bases and J lost 0, with 3 bases in between. Germline values: CDR1 SGHRS, CDR2 YFSETQ. CDR3 sequence reads: CASSLDANTGELFF. CDR3 nucleotide sequence: TGCGCCAGCAGCTTGGATGCGAACACCGGGGAGCTGTTTTTT.

A few counts support this clonotype. The chain joins TRBV7-6 to TRBJ2-1; 12 bases fit TRBD2. CDR3 length equals 20 residues. Trimming at V came to 1 base and at J to 6 bases, leaving 16 bases not matched to a gene. Looked up from germline, CDR1 is SGHVS and CDR2 is FNYEAQ. The chain's CDR3 is CASSLGRLAGAGGKSNEQFF. CDR3 bases: TGTGCCAGCAGCTTAGGTAGACTAGCGGGAGCGGGAGGTAAGAGCAATGAGCAGTTCTTC.

The chain combines TRBV14 with TRBJ2-5; 8 bases align to TRBD1. The length of the CDR3 is 15 residues. After removal of 3 bases from V and 11 bases from J, the junction contained 14 bases not matched to a gene. Germline CDR1 SGHDN, CDR2 FVKESK. The CDR3 nucleotides read TGTGCCAGCAGCCACATGGACAGGGTGGGCGAGGGGCAGTACTTC. This translates into CASSHMDRVGEGQYF.

This clonotype has only a few counts. This chain connects TRBV7-2 to TRBJ2-7, with 9 bases identical to TRBD1. The J call may not be correct, given that the DNA end is closer to TRBJ2-5. The germline CDR1 and CDR2 sequences are SGHTA and FQGNSA. The CDR3 is made up of 16 amino acids. CDR3: CASSHGTGRRQETQYF. CDR3 DNA: TGTGCCAGCAGCCACGGGACAGGGAGGAGGCAAGAGACCCAGTACTTC.

This clonotype has only a few counts. This chain joins TRBV20-1 and TRBJ2-5, with unresolved D. The CDR3 is 11 residues long. Germline CDR1 reads DFQATT; CDR2 reads SNEGSKA (reference sequence). The V and J ends lost 5 bases and 3 bases respectively, with 7 bases between them. Here the CDR3 DNA reads TGCAGTGCTGCCCGGGAAGAGACCCAGTACTTC. As protein: CSAAREETQYF.

This chain connects TRBV6-2 or TRBV6-3 to TRBJ2-3; 10 bases are a match to TRBD2. The germline gives CDR1 MNHEY, CDR2 SVGEGT. V trimming: 8 bases; J trimming: 2 bases; junction bases outside the gene matches: 4. The CDR3 is made up of 14 amino acids. CDR3 region: CASGGLADTDTQYF. CDR3 DNA: TGTGCCAGCGGTGGACTAGCGGACACAGATACGCAGTATTTT.

This clonotype was counted many times. The chain joins TRBV3-1 to TRBJ2-7; 7 bases map to TRBD2. V gave up 1 base and J gave up 5 bases; unmatched junction bases: 11. This CDR3 region has 16 residues. CDR1 is LGHDT and CDR2 is YNNKEL in the germline V gene (reference sequence). The CDR3 loop reads CASSQVGGGRVNEQYF. As DNA, the CDR3 is TGTGCCAGCAGCCAAGTGGGGGGAGGGCGTGTGAACGAGCAGTACTTC.

The chain links TRBV27 to TRBJ2-7; D is uncertain. CDR1 is MNHEY and CDR2 is SMNVEV in the germline V gene (reference sequence). Trimming stripped 2 bases from V and 7 bases from J, with 12 bases between. The length of the CDR3 is 13 residues. The CDR3 here is CASSLVDGWEQYF. The CDR3 DNA reads as TGTGCCAGCAGTTTAGTTGACGGCTGGGAGCAGTACTTC.

V and J are TRBV5-1 and TRBJ2-1, with 9 bases that match TRBD2. The J call could be wrong; TRBJ2-7 is a better fit for the DNA end. This CDR3 spans 20 amino acids. Germline-derived CDR1 and CDR2 are SGHRS and YFSETQ. CDR3 residues: CASSYSESGVAGEPYNEQYF. DNA for the CDR3: TGCGCCAGCAGCTACTCGGAGTCTGGGGTAGCGGGAGAACCCTACAATGAGCAGTACTTC.

The rearrangement links TRBV10-3 to TRBJ2-7, with 13 bases lining up with TRBD2. Trimming cost V 5 bases and J 0 bases; bases outside gene matches: 4. This CDR3 region has 16 residues. The germline V gene has CDR1 ENHRY and CDR2 SYGVKD. In DNA, the CDR3 is TGTGCCATCAGTTCGGGACTAGCGGGGCCCTCCTACGAGCAGTACTTC. This gives the protein CAISSGLAGPSYEQYF.

The CDR3 nucleotides read TGCGCCAGCAGCTCGTCCAGGGGGCTCGAGCAGTACTTC. The encoded protein is CASSSSRGLEQYF. The chain employs TRBV5-1 and TRBJ2-7; 8 nucleotides line up with TRBD1. The V gene end was trimmed by 3 bases and the J gene end by 6 bases; junction bases not matched to a gene: 5. The germline CDR1 and CDR2 sequences are SGHRS and YFSETQ. The CDR3 totals 13 residues.

This sequence joins TRBV3-1 and TRBJ1-4, with TRBD1 matching over 8 bases. The CDR3 consists of 14 residues. V shed 5 bases and J 4 bases; nucleotides not matched to a gene: 3. CDR1 is LGHDT and CDR2 is YNNKEL in the germline V gene (reference sequence). CDR3 protein: CASSTGQDNEKLFF. The DNA of the CDR3 is TGTGCCAGCAGCACGGGACAGGATAATGAAAAACTGTTTTTT.

The chain uses TRBV27 and TRBJ2-1; 15 nucleotides agree with TRBD2. The V and J ends lost 9 bases and 6 bases, in that order; junction bases with no gene match: 21. In germline, CDR1 is MNHEY, CDR2 SMNVEV (reference sequence). This CDR3 is 20 amino acids long. DNA of the CDR3: TGTGCCAGTAGCAACCTTCAACAAACCGGGACTAGCGGGAGGATCAATGAGCAGTTCTTC. It codes for CASSNLQQTGTSGRINEQFF.

V usage is TRBV10-3 and J usage is TRBJ1-2, with D unresolved. V lost 5 bases, J lost 3 bases, and 13 bases lay in between. Germline lookup yields CDR1 ENHRY and CDR2 SYGVKD. The CDR3 is 14 residues long. The CDR3, as DNA: TGTGCCATCAGTCACCGGGCTCTCGACTATGGCTACACCTTC. It translates to CAISHRALDYGYTF.

This sequence joins TRBV7-2 and TRBJ2-3; TRBD1 matches 7 bases. The CDR3 runs to 13 residues. Trimming removed 4 bases from V and 6 bases from J; junction bases left unmatched: 4. Germline V lookup: CDR1 SGHTA, CDR2 FQGNSA. The CDR3 here is CASSYSTGDTQYF. The CDR3 DNA reads TGTGCCAGCAGCTATTCGACAGGGGATACGCAGTATTTT.

This clonotype was observed a handful of times. The genes are TRBV28 and TRBJ1-5, with TRBD1 matching 7 bases. The CDR3 sequence is 12 residues long. Germline CDR1 reads MDHEN; CDR2 reads SYDVKM. V gave up 5 bases and J gave up 10 bases; unmatched junction bases: 5. The CDR3 bases are TGTGCCAGCAGTATACAGGGGCAACCCCAGCATTTT. It yields the protein CASSIQGQPQHF.

The chain couples TRBV12-3 or TRBV12-4 to TRBJ2-7; either TRBD1 or TRBD2 may fit D (5 bases each). V lost 10 bases, J lost 2 bases, and 18 bases lay in between. The CDR3 has 14 amino acids. The CDR3 reads CANTLPGRTYEQYF. As DNA, the CDR3 is TGTGCCAACACACTGCCGGGACGGACCTACGAGCAGTACTTC.

This clonotype was observed a few times. This sequence joins TRBV7-2 and TRBJ2-5; possibly TRBD2 for D (5 bases). With 1 base removed from V and 2 bases from J, the gap between germline ends came to 8 bases. Germline lookup yields CDR1 SGHTA and CDR2 FQGNSA. The CDR3 sequence is 14 residues long. The CDR3 DNA reads as TGTGCCAGCAGCTTAGGACTACCACAAGAGACCCAGTACTTC. Protein: CASSLGLPQETQYF.

This clonotype turned up a few times. V gene TRBV29-1 combines with J gene TRBJ1-2; D uncertain. V lost 8 bases and J 3 bases, leaving 16 bases between the germline ends. CDR3 size: 13 residues. CDR1 and CDR2 (germline): SQVTM, ANQGSEA. CDR3: CSFTPGSDYGYTF. The CDR3 nucleotides read TGCAGCTTCACTCCGGGATCGGACTATGGCTACACCTTC.

This chain joins TRBV2 and TRBJ1-2; 12 bases align to TRBD1. The germline CDR1 and CDR2 sequences are SNHLY and FYNNEI. CDR3 length: 17 residues. V lost 6 bases to trimming and J lost 8 bases; unmatched junction nucleotides: 16. The CDR3 DNA reads TGTGCCAGCAGCCCTGGGACAGGGGGCGCGTCCCGGCAAGGCTACACCTTC. It codes for CASSPGTGGASRQGYTF.

This clonotype came up a few times. The V call is TRBV6-6, the J call TRBJ1-6; no clear D. The CDR3 has 13 amino acids. The ends were cut back, 6 bases at V and 8 bases at J, with 11 bases in the middle. The germline CDR1 and CDR2 sequences are MNHNY and SVGAGI (reference sequence). CDR3 sequence reads: CASRLETHSPLHF. DNA for the CDR3: TGTGCCAGCAGACTCGAGACCCATTCACCCCTCCACTTT.